This TCR beta chain was observed in a study of blood T cell repertoires in COVID-19. Study overall: PBMCs, B-cell-depleted T cells, or T cells provided the cDNA or gDNA that made up the material.

CDR3 length equals 14 residues. V lost 5 bases and J lost 2, with 11 bases in between. Germline values: CDR1 MNHNS, CDR2 SASEGT. Sequencing was performed with immunoSEQ multiplex PCR; in TCRdb, only in-frame clones are kept and a portion is missing. The sample carries 120,000 to 150,000 clones, roughly 88% recorded once. The J gene is TRBJ2-3, the V gene TRBV6-1, with D perhaps TRBD2 (5 bases). The sequence was collected from a woman between 25 and 40 years old with acute COVID-19. The sample comprised PBMCs or T cells enriched from blood (not recorded which). The CDR3 region has the DNA TGTGCCAGCAGTAGGGAGATGAACACAGATACGCAGTATTTT. This gives the protein CASSREMNTDTQYF.